A selection of T cell receptor beta chains follows, all from one sample in a study of T cells after yellow fever vaccination. TCRdb called the 5' RACE reads again in MiXCR, with one record for every CDR3 protein. The sample has some 350,000 distinct CDR3 sequences, under 5% seen once. The sequencing used PBMCs, collected 5 days after the yellow fever booster vaccination. These TCRs come from a man younger than 35 who received the YFV17D yellow fever vaccine. CDR3s include the opening cysteine and the closing phenylalanine or tryptophan. The order of the fields is D gene, clone size, V gene, J gene, CDR3 length, CDR3 DNA, CDR3 protein. A D gene is named only where the DNA matches it firmly. Clone size is not always given. Where it is, it says once, few, many or a class for expanded clones.

d_gene: .; abundance: .; v_gene: TRBV2; j_gene: TRBJ2-5; len: 16; CDR3nt: TGTGCCAGCAAAGATGCGGGGGCTAGGTACCAAGAGACCCAGTACTTC; CDR3aa: CASKDAGARYQETQYF
d_gene: .; abundance: many; v_gene: TRBV5-1; j_gene: TRBJ1-2; len: 13; CDR3nt: TGCGCCAGCAGCCCAGGGACGGAATATGGCTACACCTTC; CDR3aa: CASSPGTEYGYTF
d_gene: .; abundance: many; v_gene: TRBV24-1; j_gene: TRBJ2-2; len: 16; CDR3nt: TGTGCCACCAGTGACCCAAAGCTGTATGAGGCCGGGGAGCTGTTTTTT; CDR3aa: CATSDPKLYEAGELFF
d_gene: TRBD1; abundance: .; v_gene: TRBV27; j_gene: TRBJ1-6; len: 15; CDR3nt: TGTGCCAGCAGTTGGGACAGCTCCTATAATTCACCCCTCCACTTT; CDR3aa: CASSWDSSYNSPLHF
d_gene: .; abundance: few; v_gene: TRBV20-1; j_gene: TRBJ1-3; len: 14; CDR3nt: TGCAGTGCTAGTAGGCCCTCCTCTGGAAACACCATATATTTT; CDR3aa: CSASRPSSGNTIYF
d_gene: .; abundance: many; v_gene: TRBV4-3; j_gene: TRBJ2-1; len: 15; CDR3nt: TGCGCCAGCAGTCCCGGGACTCCAAGCTACAATGAGCAGTTCTTC; CDR3aa: CASSPGTPSYNEQFF
d_gene: .; abundance: .; v_gene: TRBV6-2/TRBV6-3; j_gene: TRBJ2-6; len: 14; CDR3nt: TGTGCCAGCAGGAGACCATCTGGGGCCAACGTCCTGACTTTC; CDR3aa: CASRRPSGANVLTF
d_gene: TRBD1; abundance: few; v_gene: TRBV14; j_gene: TRBJ2-7; len: 15; CDR3nt: TGTGCCAGCAGCCAAACCGGGACAGCCGCCTACGAGCAGTACTTC; CDR3aa: CASSQTGTAAYEQYF
d_gene: .; abundance: many; v_gene: TRBV7-2; j_gene: TRBJ2-5; len: 12; CDR3nt: TGTGCCAGCAGCCGCCCGGGGGAGACCCAGTACTTC; CDR3aa: CASSRPGETQYF
d_gene: .; abundance: .; v_gene: TRBV6-5; j_gene: TRBJ1-2; len: 17; CDR3nt: TGTGCCAGCAGTTACTCGATCCCGATTCAGCAGGGCTATGGCTACACCTTC; CDR3aa: CASSYSIPIQQGYGYTF
d_gene: .; abundance: .; v_gene: TRBV6-2/TRBV6-3; j_gene: TRBJ2-1; len: 13; CDR3nt: TGTGCCAGCAGTTTTACCCCGACTGGTGAGCAGTTCTTC; CDR3aa: CASSFTPTGEQFF
d_gene: TRBD1; abundance: many; v_gene: TRBV12-3/TRBV12-4; j_gene: TRBJ1-2; len: 13; CDR3nt: TGTGCCAGCAGTTTCCCGACAGGGACTGGCTACACCTTC; CDR3aa: CASSFPTGTGYTF
d_gene: TRBD2; abundance: few; v_gene: TRBV10-3; j_gene: TRBJ2-7; len: 15; CDR3nt: TGTGCCATCAGGCTAGCGGGGGGGCGGTCCTACGAGCAGTACTTC; CDR3aa: CAIRLAGGRSYEQYF
d_gene: .; abundance: .; v_gene: TRBV6-5; j_gene: TRBJ1-1; len: 16; CDR3nt: TGTGCCAGCAGTTACCGGATTGAGTTGGGGAACACTGAAGCTTTCTTT; CDR3aa: CASSYRIELGNTEAFF
d_gene: .; abundance: .; v_gene: TRBV28; j_gene: TRBJ1-6; len: 13; CDR3nt: TGTGCCACCTACCTCACTTGGGGCTCACCCCTCCACTTT; CDR3aa: CATYLTWGSPLHF
d_gene: .; abundance: .; v_gene: TRBV4-1; j_gene: TRBJ1-6; len: 15; CDR3nt: TGCGCCAGCAGCCAAGCCTCCACGTGGAATTCACCCCTCCACTTT; CDR3aa: CASSQASTWNSPLHF
d_gene: TRBD1; abundance: few; v_gene: TRBV30; j_gene: TRBJ1-1; len: 14; CDR3nt: TGTGCCTGGAGTGGGACAGGGGGTGACACTGAAGCTTTCTTT; CDR3aa: CAWSGTGGDTEAFF
d_gene: .; abundance: .; v_gene: TRBV12-5; j_gene: TRBJ1-1; len: 16; CDR3nt: TGTGCTAGTGGTCTGGCACCTGGGACGTTGAACACTGAAGCTTTCTTT; CDR3aa: CASGLAPGTLNTEAFF
d_gene: TRBD1; abundance: .; v_gene: TRBV6-6; j_gene: TRBJ2-3; len: 22; CDR3nt: TGTGCCAGCAGCCATAATACAGGGGCTTCAGGGAAAACGCAAACTAGCACAGATACGCAGTATTTT; CDR3aa: CASSHNTGASGKTQTSTDTQYF
d_gene: TRBD1; abundance: .; v_gene: TRBV3-1; j_gene: TRBJ1-3; len: 15; CDR3nt: TGTGCCAGCAGCCCACCTACAGGGGGCCGGAACACCATATATTTT; CDR3aa: CASSPPTGGRNTIYF
d_gene: .; abundance: few; v_gene: TRBV24-1; j_gene: TRBJ1-2; len: 13; CDR3nt: TGTGCCACCAGTGATTTCGGGTTCTATGGCTACACCTTC; CDR3aa: CATSDFGFYGYTF
d_gene: .; abundance: few; v_gene: TRBV5-1; j_gene: TRBJ1-1; len: 14; CDR3nt: TGCGCCAGCAGCTTGGGGTCGACGAACACTGAAGCTTTCTTT; CDR3aa: CASSLGSTNTEAFF
d_gene: TRBD1; abundance: few; v_gene: TRBV12-5; j_gene: TRBJ2-7; len: 15; CDR3nt: TGTGCTAGTGGTTTGTCGGCGGACAGGGCTTTCGGGCAGTACTTC; CDR3aa: CASGLSADRAFGQYF
d_gene: .; abundance: few; v_gene: TRBV4-1; j_gene: TRBJ1-6; len: 13; CDR3nt: TGCGCCAGCAGCTCCGTAGGAGATTCACCCCTCCACTTT; CDR3aa: CASSSVGDSPLHF
d_gene: TRBD1; abundance: few; v_gene: TRBV28; j_gene: TRBJ1-1; len: 13; CDR3nt: TGTGCCAGCAGCTCCCGGGACAGGGGACGAGCTTTCTTT; CDR3aa: CASSSRDRGRAFF
d_gene: .; abundance: many; v_gene: TRBV20-1; j_gene: TRBJ1-4; len: 14; CDR3nt: TGCAGTGCTAGAGATGTGGTGGGTGGTGAAAAACTGTTTTTT; CDR3aa: CSARDVVGGEKLFF
d_gene: TRBD2; abundance: .; v_gene: TRBV4-3; j_gene: TRBJ2-1; len: 15; CDR3nt: TGCGCCAGCAGCCGTGGACTAGCGGGGACCAATGAGCAGTTCTTC; CDR3aa: CASSRGLAGTNEQFF
d_gene: .; abundance: many; v_gene: TRBV12-3/TRBV12-4; j_gene: TRBJ1-5; len: 14; CDR3nt: TGTGCCAGCAGCCAAGGGACACGAAATCAGCCCCAGCATTTT; CDR3aa: CASSQGTRNQPQHF
d_gene: TRBD1; abundance: few; v_gene: TRBV19; j_gene: TRBJ2-6; len: 14; CDR3nt: TGTGCCAGTAGGAGGGGGCCCGGGGCCAACGTCCTGACTTTC; CDR3aa: CASRRGPGANVLTF
d_gene: .; abundance: many; v_gene: TRBV7-9; j_gene: TRBJ2-5; len: 13; CDR3nt: TGTGCCAGCACCGACCTTTGGGCGGAGACCCAGTACTTC; CDR3aa: CASTDLWAETQYF
d_gene: TRBD1; abundance: many; v_gene: TRBV5-1; j_gene: TRBJ1-2; len: 16; CDR3nt: TGCGCCAGCAGCTCGGGACAGGGGGCGCTAGGCTATGGCTACACCTTC; CDR3aa: CASSSGQGALGYGYTF
d_gene: .; abundance: few; v_gene: TRBV4-2; j_gene: TRBJ2-4; len: 18; CDR3nt: TGTGCCAGCAGCCAAGGGTCCGGCGGCGTAGGATCCAAAAACATTCAGTACTTC; CDR3aa: CASSQGSGGVGSKNIQYF
d_gene: .; abundance: few; v_gene: TRBV7-9; j_gene: TRBJ1-1; len: 16; CDR3nt: TGTGCCAGCAGCTTATTTCCCCCTATTATGAACACTGAAGCTTTCTTT; CDR3aa: CASSLFPPIMNTEAFF
d_gene: .; abundance: many; v_gene: TRBV7-9; j_gene: TRBJ2-1; len: 16; CDR3nt: TGTGCCAGCAGCTTAGTATGGCCTTCGGGATACAATGAGCAGTTCTTC; CDR3aa: CASSLVWPSGYNEQFF
d_gene: TRBD1; abundance: many; v_gene: TRBV27; j_gene: TRBJ1-5; len: 14; CDR3nt: TGTGCCAGCAGTCATACAGGGGGAAATCAGCCCCAGCATTTT; CDR3aa: CASSHTGGNQPQHF
d_gene: TRBD2; abundance: .; v_gene: TRBV6-6; j_gene: TRBJ2-1; len: 14; CDR3nt: TGTGCCAGCAGAGCAAGCGGGGCCTACAATGAGCAGTTCTTC; CDR3aa: CASRASGAYNEQFF
d_gene: .; abundance: few; v_gene: TRBV7-9; j_gene: TRBJ2-1; len: 12; CDR3nt: TGTGCCAGCAGCTTCATAGGAAATGAGCAGTTCTTC; CDR3aa: CASSFIGNEQFF
d_gene: TRBD1; abundance: few; v_gene: TRBV10-3; j_gene: TRBJ1-2; len: 15; CDR3nt: TGTGCCATCAGTGAGTCAGGACAGGGGTCCATTGGCTACACCTTC; CDR3aa: CAISESGQGSIGYTF
d_gene: .; abundance: .; v_gene: TRBV4-1; j_gene: TRBJ2-7; len: 13; CDR3nt: TGCGCCAGCAGCCAAGAAGGGACAAACGAGCAGTACTTC; CDR3aa: CASSQEGTNEQYF
d_gene: .; abundance: many; v_gene: TRBV20-1; j_gene: TRBJ2-4; len: 14; CDR3nt: TGCAGTGCTAGATCAGAGATCCCCAAAAACATTCAGTACTTC; CDR3aa: CSARSEIPKNIQYF
d_gene: .; abundance: .; v_gene: TRBV6-5; j_gene: TRBJ1-1; len: 14; CDR3nt: TGTGCCAGCACATCCCCAGGGGCGAACACTGAAGCTTTCTTT; CDR3aa: CASTSPGANTEAFF